The rows below give T cell receptor beta chains drawn from one sample of a study of blood T cell repertoires in COVID-19. Clones were read by immunoSEQ multiplex PCR, and TCRdb kept only the in-frame ones, dropping some. The sample consists of about 270,000 clones, 83% of them appearing once. The sequenced sample consisted of peripheral blood. The receptors stem from a woman aged 50 to 60 who had recovered from COVID-19. CDR3s include the opening cysteine and the closing phenylalanine or tryptophan. D genes are given only for firm matches. Where a row states a size, it is once, few, many or the class of an expanded clone; other rows omit it.

15 TRBD1 TRBJ1-2 TRBV14 few TGTGCCAGCAGCCAACGCCAGGGGGCTCTGGGTGGCTACACCTTC CASSQRQGALGGYTF
16 TRBD1 TRBJ2-5 TRBV4-2 . TGTGCCAGCAGCCGCCAAGGGACAGGGAATAGGGAGACCCAGTACTTC CASSRQGTGNRETQYF
14 . TRBJ2-3 TRBV28 . TGTGCCAGCAGTTTTCGGCAGGGCACAGATACGCAGTATTTT CASSFRQGTDTQYF
14 TRBD2 TRBJ2-3 TRBV3-1/TRBV3-2 . TGTGCCAGCAGCCCCCAAAGCGGGAAGATAACGCAGTATTTT CASSPQSGKITQYF
15 TRBD1 TRBJ1-6 TRBV6-5 . TGTGCCAGCAGTTCCGCGACAGGGACCAATTCACCCCTCCACTTT CASSSATGTNSPLHF
19 . TRBJ2-2 TRBV7-2 . TGTGCCAGCAGCTTCGGTTGGTGGGGTCACGGGGGGAACACCGGGGAGCTGTTTTTT CASSFGWWGHGGNTGELFF
13 . TRBJ2-7 TRBV12-3/TRBV12-4 . TGTGCCAGCAGTGCGGGATGGTCCTACGAGCAGTACTTC CASSAGWSYEQYF
14 . TRBJ2-4 TRBV9 . TGTGCCAGCACCCCCGACGCCAGGGTTGACATTCAGTACTTC CASTPDARVDIQYF
16 TRBD2 TRBJ2-7 TRBV7-3 . TGTGCCAGCAGCTTCGGGACTAGCGGGTATCTACGGGAGCAGTACTTC CASSFGTSGYLREQYF
15 . TRBJ2-7 TRBV19 few TGTGCCAGTAGCAAATCTACAGGGATTGACTACGAGCAGTACTTC CASSKSTGIDYEQYF
14 TRBD2 TRBJ2-5 TRBV11-2 . TGTGCCAGCAGCCTCAGGACTAGGGAAGAGACCCAGTACTTC CASSLRTREETQYF
15 TRBD1 TRBJ2-1 TRBV7-9 . TGTGCCAGCAGCCTCGGGACAGCAGACTACAATGAGCAGTTCTTC CASSLGTADYNEQFF
16 . TRBJ1-1 TRBV30 . TGTGCCTGGAGTATGGCCCCAGGTATCATGAACACTGAAGCTTTCTTT CAWSMAPGIMNTEAFF
14 TRBD2 TRBJ2-5 TRBV11-2 . TGTGCCAGCAGCCCACGGGAGCGGGGGCTAGGCCAGTACTTC CASSPRERGLGQYF
14 TRBD1 TRBJ2-7 TRBV2 . TGTGCCAGCAGTCCTGGACAGGGTACCTACGAGCAGTACTTC CASSPGQGTYEQYF
12 . TRBJ2-1 TRBV6-5 few TGTGCCAGCAGTTCTCGAGGTAATGAGCAGTTCTTC CASSSRGNEQFF
13 . TRBJ1-1 TRBV2 . TGTGCCAGCATTTACACATTGAACACTGAAGCTTTCTTT CASIYTLNTEAFF
14 . TRBJ1-4 TRBV6-2/TRBV6-3 . TGTGCCAGCAGTTACCCCCCGACAGGCGAAAAACTGTTTTTT CASSYPPTGEKLFF
15 TRBD1 TRBJ2-7 TRBV24-1 . TGTGCCACCAGTGCCTCCGACAGGGTTTCCTACGAGCAGTACTTC CATSASDRVSYEQYF
13 . TRBJ2-3 TRBV7-3 . TGTGCCAGCAGCTTCCGACAGCCAGATACGCAGTATTTT CASSFRQPDTQYF
15 TRBD1 TRBJ1-2 TRBV28 . TGTGCCAGCAGTACCGGGACAGACACTAACTATGGCTACACCTTC CASSTGTDTNYGYTF
16 . TRBJ2-1 TRBV25-1 . TGTGCCAGCAGTGAGCTTGGCGGGGGCCGGTACAATGAGCAGTTCTTC CASSELGGGRYNEQFF